A single sample is the source of the 30 T cell receptor beta chains below, sequenced in a study of OX40 agonist ivuxolimab in advanced cancers. Clones were sequenced by immunoSEQ multiplex PCR, and TCRdb holds only the in-frame ones, with some missing. The sample has tens of thousands of clones, 90% to 95% seen once. The sequences come from CD4+ or CD8+ T cells sorted from blood, collected in a trial of the OX40 agonist ivuxolimab. These TCRs come from an adult with an advanced solid tumor such as melanoma, head and neck, liver or kidney cancer.

The rearrangement uses TRBV7-9 and TRBJ1-5; unclear D gene. CDR1 is SEHNR, CDR2 FQNEAQ, per germline (reference sequence). CDR3 length equals 13 residues. V was shortened by 1 base and J by 7 bases, with 8 bases between the two germline ends. The CDR3 here is CASSLGPRQPQHF. In DNA form, the CDR3 reads TGTGCCAGCAGCTTAGGCCCGAGGCAGCCCCAGCATTTT.

The V gene is TRBV7-6, the J gene TRBJ2-3; perhaps TRBD2 as D (6 bases). Germline V gene sequence: CDR1 SGHVS, CDR2 FNYEAQ. The V end was cut by 1 base, the J end by 2 bases, with 13 bases between. The CDR3 loop spans 16 amino acids. Here the CDR3 DNA reads TGTGCCAGCAGCTTAGAAATTGGACTACCCACAGATACGCAGTATTTT. Translating gives CASSLEIGLPTDTQYF. Full variable domain (outside the CDR3, taken from reference TRBV7-6 and TRBJ2-3): GAGVSQSPRYKVTKRGQDVALRCDPISGHVSLYWYRQALGQGPEFLTYFNYEAQQDKSGLPNDRFSAERPEGSISTLTIQRTEQRDSAMYRCASSLEIGLPTDTQYFGPGTRLTVL.

The chain employs TRBV10-3 and TRBJ2-7; tentative D call: TRBD2 (6 bases). Germline assignment: CDR1 ENHRY and CDR2 SYGVKD. V dropped 2 bases and J dropped 2 bases, with 13 bases sitting between them. The CDR3 consists of 15 residues. This CDR3 reads CAISEGRDLPYEQYF. In nucleotides, the CDR3 is TGTGCCATCAGTGAGGGGCGGGATCTCCCCTACGAGCAGTACTTC.

This chain links TRBV5-1 with TRBJ1-2, with TRBD1 matching 11 bases. The V gene end was trimmed by 2 bases and the J gene end by 5 bases; junction bases not matched to a gene: 11. This CDR3 has 17 amino acids. In germline, CDR1 is SGHRS, CDR2 YFSETQ. CDR3 DNA: TGCGCCAGCAGCTTACGGGGACAGGGGGAGAACCTTTATGGCTACACCTTC. Protein product: CASSLRGQGENLYGYTF.

The gene calls are TRBV29-1 and TRBJ2-7; 7 bases agree with TRBD1. CDR1 and CDR2 from the germline V gene are SQVTM and ANQGSEA. V lost 5 bases and J lost 2; bases outside the gene matches: 3. The CDR3 is 12 residues long. CDR3 protein: CSVRQGAYEQYF. CDR3 nucleotide sequence: TGCAGCGTTCGCCAGGGGGCCTACGAGCAGTACTTC.

The rearrangement links TRBV27 to TRBJ1-5, with TRBD1 matching 9 bases. The CDR3 length is 15 residues. Germline V gene sequence: CDR1 MNHEY, CDR2 SMNVEV (reference sequence). The V gene end was trimmed by 5 bases and the J gene end by 3 bases; junction bases not matched to a gene: 5. CDR3 DNA: TGTGCCAGCAGTACCGGGACAGGGCTCAATCAGCCCCAGCATTTT. Protein: CASSTGTGLNQPQHF.

This chain links TRBV4-2 with TRBJ2-7, with 7 positions matching TRBD1. With 0 bases clipped from V and 2 bases from J, the junction kept 10 bases outside the gene matches. CDR1 and CDR2 from the germline V gene are LGHNA and YNFKEQ. CDR3 length: 17 residues. The DNA of the CDR3 is TGTGCCAGCAGCCAAGATTCTCGGGACAGCATAACCTACGAGCAGTACTTC. Protein: CASSQDSRDSITYEQYF.

The chain carries TRBV7-3 and TRBJ2-3; TRBD1 matches 7 bases. Germline CDR1 reads SGHTA; CDR2 reads FQGTGA. The CDR3 runs to 14 residues. V shed 5 bases, J shed 4 bases, and the junction held 6 bases outside the gene matches. In DNA, the CDR3 is TGTGCCAGCAGCCCCGGACAGGACTCAGATACGCAGTATTTT. Translating it yields CASSPGQDSDTQYF.

This chain links TRBV7-2 with TRBJ1-5, with unresolved D. Germline V lookup: CDR1 SGHTA, CDR2 FQGNSA. Between the trimmed V and J ends, which lost 6 bases and 2 bases, there was a span of 17 bases. This CDR3 contains 16 residues. The CDR3 loop reads CASSLTGPWGNQPQHF. The CDR3 coding sequence is TGTGCCAGCAGTCTAACCGGGCCCTGGGGCAATCAGCCCCAGCATTTT.

V and J are TRBV6-5 and TRBJ1-6, with a weak D call TRBD1 (5 bases). Germline values: CDR1 MNHEY, CDR2 SVGAGI. Trimming pared 0 bases from V and 8 bases from J, leaving 8 bases between. The CDR3 runs to 14 residues. In DNA form, the CDR3 reads TGTGCCAGCAGTTACTCGGTGGGGGATTCACCCCTCCACTTT. Translation gives CASSYSVGDSPLHF.

V is TRBV6-5 and J is TRBJ1-2; 7 positions match TRBD1. CDR1 and CDR2 from the germline V gene are MNHEY and SVGAGI. This CDR3 has 15 amino acids. J lost 4 bases, V lost 8 bases, and 13 bases had no gene match. CDR3 DNA sequence: TGTGCCAGCGCCCAGGGGGGACCCTCGGGCTATGGCTACACCTTC. It yields the protein CASAQGGPSGYGYTF.

With regard to this clone: The junction does not match germline at one end; this may be a read error. The chain links TRBV15 to TRBJ1-1; D gene unclear. Per the germline V gene, CDR1 is LNHNV and CDR2 is YYDKDF (reference sequence). This CDR3 has 16 residues. The CDR3 protein is CATSREVGSLGTEAFF. For the CDR3, the DNA is TGTGCCACCAGCCGAGAGGTCGGGAGTTTGGGCACTGAAGCTTTCTTT.

The chain couples TRBV6-5 to TRBJ2-3, with 13 bases identical to TRBD2. Looked up from germline, CDR1 is MNHEY and CDR2 is SVGAGI. V shed 0 bases, J shed 3 bases, and the junction held 0 bases outside the gene matches. The CDR3 is made up of 16 amino acids. CDR3 sequence (DNA): TGTGCCAGCAGTTACTCGACTAGCGGGGGGACAGATACGCAGTATTTT. Translation gives CASSYSTSGGTDTQYF.

The chain recombines TRBV29-1 with TRBJ1-4, with 9 bases matching TRBD1. The CDR3 runs 15 residues. The germline gives CDR1 SQVTM, CDR2 ANQGSEA. J was trimmed by 0 bases and V by 7 bases; bases with no gene match: 6. This chain's CDR3 is CSASRTGATNEKLFF. The DNA of the CDR3 is TGCAGCGCCTCCCGGACAGGGGCAACTAATGAAAAACTGTTTTTT.

As DNA, the CDR3 is TGTGCCAGCAACCATAGGGGTCAGGGAGGGGGCTACACCTTC. It is translated as CASNHRGQGGGYTF. The chain combines TRBV27 with TRBJ1-2, with D tentatively TRBD1 (5 bases). V dropped 7 bases and J dropped 8 bases, with 20 bases sitting between them. CDR3 size: 14 residues. Germline CDR1 is MNHEY and CDR2 is SMNVEV (reference sequence).

Here the CDR3 reads CASSEVHIDSNQPQHF. Written as DNA, the CDR3 is TGTGCCAGCAGTGAAGTTCACATAGATAGCAATCAGCCCCAGCATTTT. The genes are TRBV2 and TRBJ1-5; D gene unclear. This CDR3 is 16 amino acids long. V lost 1 base, J lost 0 bases, and 10 bases lay in between. Germline-derived CDR1 and CDR2 are SNHLY and FYNNEI.

The chain combines TRBV15 with TRBJ2-5, with a tentative D call TRBD1 (6 bases). The last part of the DNA fits TRBJ2-7 better; the J call may be wrong. CDR1 is LNHNV, CDR2 YYDKDF, per germline (reference sequence). The CDR3 spans 14 residues. The DNA of the CDR3 is TGTGCCACCAGCACCAGACAGGCCTCCTACGAGCAGTACTTC. It is translated as CATSTRQASYEQYF.

The rearrangement links TRBV5-8 to TRBJ2-7, with D possibly called TRBD1 or TRBD2 (6 bases each). The CDR3 has 15 amino acids. Germline V gene sequence: CDR1 SGHTS, CDR2 YDEGEE. Trimming took 0 bases from V and 2 from J, leaving 12 bases between them. The CDR3 sequence is CASSLGGAAPYEQYF. CDR3 DNA sequence: TGTGCCAGCAGCTTGGGGGGGGCGGCTCCCTACGAGCAGTACTTC.

The chain employs TRBV19 and TRBJ2-1; 11 bases are a match to TRBD2. V was clipped by 5 bases and J by 2 bases; unmatched bases: 17. The germline CDR1 and CDR2 sequences are LNHDA and SQIVND (reference sequence). The CDR3 is 20 amino acids. The CDR3 DNA is TGTGCCAGTAGTTTAGGCCTAGCGGGAGGCCTCGTTAGTGCCTACAATGAGCAGTTCTTC. Its translation: CASSLGLAGGLVSAYNEQFF.

This clone was recorded only once. The chain couples TRBV11-2 to TRBJ2-1; unclear D gene. Trimming cost V 1 base and J 0 bases, with 7 bases left between them. This CDR3 region has 15 residues. The V gene's germline CDR1 is SGHAT and CDR2 FQNNGV. The CDR3: CASSLAVLSYNEQFF. The CDR3 DNA follows: TGTGCCAGCAGCTTAGCGGTACTCTCCTACAATGAGCAGTTCTTC.

The chain uses TRBV27 and TRBJ2-1; no clear D. The germline V gene has CDR1 MNHEY and CDR2 SMNVEV (reference sequence). The CDR3 length is 14 residues. V was pared by 2 bases and J by 7 bases, with 12 bases between. CDR3 protein: CASSLSGLPNEQFF. Written as DNA, the CDR3 is TGTGCCAGCAGTTTAAGTGGTTTACCTAATGAGCAGTTCTTC.

The chain joins TRBV11-3 to TRBJ2-2; 7 bases align to TRBD1. The CDR3 spans 16 residues. The germline gives CDR1 SGHNT, CDR2 YENEEA. Trimming took 4 bases from V and 0 from J; bases not matched to a gene: 5. The CDR3 loop is CASSSRQGPNTGELFF. The CDR3 DNA reads TGTGCCAGCAGCTCCCGACAGGGACCGAACACCGGGGAGCTGTTTTTT.

This chain uses TRBV28 with TRBJ2-5; 11 bases match TRBD2. The V segment lost 2 bases and the J segment 2 bases; nucleotides outside the gene matches: 16. The length of the CDR3 is 20 residues. The germline CDR1 and CDR2 sequences are MDHEN and SYDVKM. CDR3 sequence: CASSLEAGTSGGGPQETQYF. Here the CDR3 DNA reads TGTGCCAGCAGTTTAGAGGCCGGGACTAGCGGAGGAGGGCCACAAGAGACCCAGTACTTC.

The chain links TRBV30 to TRBJ2-3, with unresolved D. The germline gives CDR1 GTSNPN, CDR2 SVGIG (reference sequence). With 4 bases removed from V and 6 bases from J, the gap between germline ends came to 17 bases. The CDR3 runs 14 residues. Here the CDR3 reads CAWMKSGNMDTQYF. The CDR3 DNA sequence: TGTGCCTGGATGAAGTCTGGGAATATGGATACGCAGTATTTT. The variable domain in full, completed from reference TRBV30 and TRBJ2-3, reads SQTIHQWPATLVQPVGSPLSLECTVEGTSNPNLYWYRQAAGRGLQLLFYSVGIGQISSEVPQNLSASRPQDRQFILSSKKLLLSDSGFYLCAWMKSGNMDTQYFGPGTRLTVL.

The CDR3 region is CASSQDRGGWGQPQHF. The CDR3 region has the DNA TGCGCCAGCAGCCAAGATCGGGGGGGTTGGGGTCAGCCCCAGCATTTT. The J gene is TRBJ1-5, the V gene TRBV4-3; tentatively, D is TRBD1 (5 bases). Germline CDR1 and CDR2: LGHNA and YSLEER. Deletions cut 0 bases from V and 6 bases from J, with 15 bases between. The CDR3 extends over 16 amino acids.

The chain combines TRBV4-3 with TRBJ2-3; TRBD2 agrees at 7 bases. This CDR3 has 15 residues. Germline CDR1 reads LGHNA; CDR2 reads YSLEER. The V gene end was trimmed by 5 bases and the J gene end by 6 bases; junction bases not matched to a gene: 11. This CDR3 reads CASSSSSGVGDTQYF. The DNA of the CDR3 is TGCGCCAGCAGCTCATCCAGCGGGGTGGGGGATACGCAGTATTTT.

The V and J genes are TRBV5-6 and TRBJ2-7; D remains unclear. CDR3 length: 12 residues. V was shortened by 3 bases and J by 4 bases, with 8 bases between the two germline ends. CDR1 is SGHDT, CDR2 YYEEEE, per germline. The CDR3 is CASSSTRYEQYF. The CDR3 region has the DNA TGTGCCAGCAGCTCCACCCGATACGAGCAGTACTTC. Drawing the rest from reference TRBV5-6 and TRBJ2-7, the complete variable domain is DAGVTQSPTHLIKTRGQQVTLRCSPKSGHDTVSWYQQALGQGPQFIFQYYEEEERQRGNFPDRFSGHQFPNYSSELNVNALLLGDSALYLCASSSTRYEQYFGPGTRLTVT.

CDR3 DNA sequence: TGTGCCAGTGGGGACTTTATGAACACTGAAGCTTTCTTT. The encoded protein is CASGDFMNTEAFF. The chain is built from TRBV2 and TRBJ1-1; a weak D match, TRBD1 (5 bases). The CDR3 runs to 13 residues. Trimming stripped 9 bases from V and 0 bases from J, with 11 bases between. Germline assignment: CDR1 SNHLY and CDR2 FYNNEI.

This clone was observed once. The rearrangement links TRBV7-3 to TRBJ2-1; 12 bases align to TRBD2. V lost 5 bases to trimming and J lost 3 bases; unmatched junction nucleotides: 17. The CDR3 loop spans 20 amino acids. From germline, CDR1 is SGHTA and CDR2 FQGTGA. The CDR3 region has the DNA TGTGCCAGCAGCACCCCCCCCGAGACTAGCGGGAGTGTAGTCTACAATGAGCAGTTCTTC. Translated: CASSTPPETSGSVVYNEQFF.

The chain is built from TRBV4-1 and TRBJ2-7, with 9 nucleotides matching TRBD1. V shed 1 base, J shed 3 bases, and the junction held 7 bases outside the gene matches. The germline V gene encodes CDR1 MGHRA and CDR2 YSYEKL. The CDR3 is 16 amino acids. The CDR3: CASSQVRTGEGYEQYF. The CDR3 DNA sequence: TGCGCCAGCAGCCAAGTTAGGACAGGGGAAGGCTACGAGCAGTACTTC.